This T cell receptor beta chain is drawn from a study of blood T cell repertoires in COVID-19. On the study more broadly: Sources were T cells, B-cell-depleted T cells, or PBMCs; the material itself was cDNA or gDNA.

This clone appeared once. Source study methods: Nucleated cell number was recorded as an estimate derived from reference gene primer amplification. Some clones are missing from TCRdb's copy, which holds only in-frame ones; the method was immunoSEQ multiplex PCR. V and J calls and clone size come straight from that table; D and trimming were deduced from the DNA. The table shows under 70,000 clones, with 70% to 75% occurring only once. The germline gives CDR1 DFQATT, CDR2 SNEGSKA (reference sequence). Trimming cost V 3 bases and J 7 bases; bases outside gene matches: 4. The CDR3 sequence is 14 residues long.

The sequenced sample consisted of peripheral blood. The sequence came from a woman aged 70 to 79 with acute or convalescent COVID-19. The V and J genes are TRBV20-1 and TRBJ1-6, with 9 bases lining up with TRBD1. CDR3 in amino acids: CSASRQGGNSPLHF. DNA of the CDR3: TGCAGTGCTAGTCGACAGGGGGGGAATTCACCCCTCCACTTT.